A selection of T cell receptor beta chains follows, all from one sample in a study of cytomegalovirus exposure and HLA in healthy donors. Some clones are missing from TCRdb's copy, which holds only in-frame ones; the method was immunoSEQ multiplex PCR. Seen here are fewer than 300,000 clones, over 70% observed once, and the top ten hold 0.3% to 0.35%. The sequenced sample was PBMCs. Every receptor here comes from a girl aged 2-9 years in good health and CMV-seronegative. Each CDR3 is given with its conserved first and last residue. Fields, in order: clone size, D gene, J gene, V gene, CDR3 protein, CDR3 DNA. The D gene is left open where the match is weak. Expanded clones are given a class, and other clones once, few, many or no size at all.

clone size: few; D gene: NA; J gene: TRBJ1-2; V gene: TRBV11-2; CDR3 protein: CASSARRRGDYGYTF; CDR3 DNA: TGTGCCAGCAGCGCAAGACGGCGGGGAGACTATGGCTACACCTTC
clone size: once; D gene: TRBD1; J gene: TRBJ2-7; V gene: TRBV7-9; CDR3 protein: CASSPTLGQGRREQYF; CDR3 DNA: TGTGCCAGCAGCCCGACCTTGGGACAGGGGCGTCGCGAGCAGTACTTC
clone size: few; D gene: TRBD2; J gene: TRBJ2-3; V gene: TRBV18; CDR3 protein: CASSLFVGGPYNTDTQYF; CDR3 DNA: TGTGCCAGCTCACTTTTTGTGGGAGGGCCCTATAACACAGATACGCAGTATTTT
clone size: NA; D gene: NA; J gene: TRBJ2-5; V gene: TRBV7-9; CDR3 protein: CSSSLARGSPNQETQYF; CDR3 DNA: TGTTCCAGCAGCTTAGCGCGAGGCAGTCCTAACCAAGAGACCCAGTACTTC
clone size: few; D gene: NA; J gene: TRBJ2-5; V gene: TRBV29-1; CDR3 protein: CSVSGTPEETQYF; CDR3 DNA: TGCAGCGTTTCCGGGACTCCCGAAGAGACCCAGTACTTC
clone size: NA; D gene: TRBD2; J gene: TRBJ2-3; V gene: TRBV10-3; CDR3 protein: CAIRRLAGFTDTQYF; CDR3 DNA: TGTGCCATCAGAAGACTAGCGGGGTTCACAGATACGCAGTATTTT
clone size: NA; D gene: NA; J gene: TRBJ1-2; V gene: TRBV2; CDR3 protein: CASPSGDGYTF; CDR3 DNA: TGTGCCAGCCCTTCGGGGGACGGCTACACCTTC
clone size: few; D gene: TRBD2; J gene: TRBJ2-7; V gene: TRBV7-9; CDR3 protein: CASSGRLADYYEQYF; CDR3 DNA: TGTGCCAGCAGCGGACGACTAGCGGACTATTACGAGCAGTACTTC
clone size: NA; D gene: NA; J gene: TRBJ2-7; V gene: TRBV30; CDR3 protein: CAWSRGALYEQYF; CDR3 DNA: TGTGCCTGGAGCCGCGGGGCCCTATACGAGCAGTACTTC
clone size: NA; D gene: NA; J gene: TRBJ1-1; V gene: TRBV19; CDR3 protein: CASSFGVGTEAFF; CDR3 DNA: TGTGCCAGTAGTTTCGGGGTGGGGACTGAAGCTTTCTTT
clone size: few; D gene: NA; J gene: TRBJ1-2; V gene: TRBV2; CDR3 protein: CASSVQGSNYGYTF; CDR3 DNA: TGTGCCAGCAGTGTTCAGGGATCTAACTATGGCTACACCTTC
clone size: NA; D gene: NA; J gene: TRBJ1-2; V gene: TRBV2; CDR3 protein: CASSPPGDSPNAF; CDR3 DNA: TGTGCCAGCAGTCCTCCCGGCGACTCGCCCAACGCCTTC
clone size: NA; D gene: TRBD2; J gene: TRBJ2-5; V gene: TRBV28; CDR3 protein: CASSRGRERGTQYF; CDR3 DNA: TGTGCCAGCAGTCGTGGGCGGGAGCGGGGGACCCAGTACTTC
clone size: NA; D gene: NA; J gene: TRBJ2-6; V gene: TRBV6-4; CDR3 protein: CASSDRQMRRVPWANVLTF; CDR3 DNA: TGTGCCAGCAGTGACCGACAGATGAGAAGGGTTCCTTGGGCCAACGTCCTGACTTTC
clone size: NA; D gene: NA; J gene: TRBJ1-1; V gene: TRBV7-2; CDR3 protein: CASSLPVARTEAFF; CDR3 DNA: TGTGCCAGCAGCTTACCCGTCGCGAGGACTGAAGCTTTCTTT
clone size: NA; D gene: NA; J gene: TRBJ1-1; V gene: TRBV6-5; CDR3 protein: CASERGRGGGTEAFF; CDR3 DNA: TGTGCCAGCGAGCGGGGGCGCGGTGGGGGCACTGAAGCTTTCTTT
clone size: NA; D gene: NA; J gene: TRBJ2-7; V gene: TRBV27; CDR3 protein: CASSPAGGSSYEQYF; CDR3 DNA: TGTGCCAGCAGTCCTGCCGGAGGGAGCTCCTACGAGCAGTACTTC
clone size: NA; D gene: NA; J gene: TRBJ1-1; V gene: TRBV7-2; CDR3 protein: CASSLHSNSNTEAFF; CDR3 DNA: TGTGCCAGCAGCTTGCACTCTAATTCGAACACTGAAGCTTTCTTT
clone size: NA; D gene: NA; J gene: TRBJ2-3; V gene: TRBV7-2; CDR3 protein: CASTASGDTQYF; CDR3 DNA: TGTGCCAGCACCGCGTCAGGGGATACGCAGTATTTT
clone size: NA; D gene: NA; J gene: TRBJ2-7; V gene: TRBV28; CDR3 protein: CASRVGDSYYEQYF; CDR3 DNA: TGTGCCAGCCGCGTTGGAGACTCCTATTACGAGCAGTACTTC
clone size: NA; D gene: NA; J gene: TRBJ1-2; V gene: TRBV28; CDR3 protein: CASSLGAARGGYTF; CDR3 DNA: TGTGCCAGCAGTTTGGGAGCGGCGCGTGGCGGCTACACCTTC
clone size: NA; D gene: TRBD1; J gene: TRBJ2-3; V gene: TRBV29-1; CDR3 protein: CSVAGTGDTDTQYF; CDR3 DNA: TGCAGCGTGGCAGGGACAGGGGATACAGATACGCAGTATTTT
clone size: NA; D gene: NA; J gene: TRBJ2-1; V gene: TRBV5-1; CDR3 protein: CASSLWAGQNYNEQFF; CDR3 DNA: TGCGCCAGCAGCTTATGGGCTGGGCAGAACTACAATGAGCAGTTCTTC
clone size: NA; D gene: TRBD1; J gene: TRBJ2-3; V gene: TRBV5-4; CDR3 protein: CASSPGTGVSDTQYF; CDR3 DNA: TGTGCCAGCAGCCCCGGGACAGGGGTTTCAGATACGCAGTATTTT
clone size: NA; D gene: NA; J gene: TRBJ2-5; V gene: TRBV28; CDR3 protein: CASSPGYGETQYF; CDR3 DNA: TGTGCCAGCAGCCCAGGGTACGGGGAGACCCAGTACTTC
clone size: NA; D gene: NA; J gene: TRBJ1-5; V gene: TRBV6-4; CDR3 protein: CASSAREGQPQHF; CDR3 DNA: TGTGCCAGCAGTGCGAGGGAAGGCCAGCCCCAGCATTTT
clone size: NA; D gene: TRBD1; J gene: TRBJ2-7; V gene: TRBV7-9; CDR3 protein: CASSRQGSLLYEQYF; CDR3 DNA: TGTGCCAGCAGCCGACAGGGTTCCCTCCTCTACGAGCAGTACTTC
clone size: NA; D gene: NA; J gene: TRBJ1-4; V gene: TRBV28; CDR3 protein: CASTFSPDTYNEKLFF; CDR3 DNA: TGTGCCAGCACGTTCAGCCCCGACACATATAATGAAAAACTGTTTTTT
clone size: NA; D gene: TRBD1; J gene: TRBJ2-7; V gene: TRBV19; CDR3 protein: CASSMDRTGMGAYEQYF; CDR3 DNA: TGTGCCAGTAGTATGGACAGGACAGGGATGGGGGCTTACGAGCAGTACTTC
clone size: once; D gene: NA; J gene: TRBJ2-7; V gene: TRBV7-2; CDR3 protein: CASSPGPSGNEQYF; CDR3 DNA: TGTGCCAGCAGCCCCGGGCCTTCGGGGAACGAGCAGTACTTC
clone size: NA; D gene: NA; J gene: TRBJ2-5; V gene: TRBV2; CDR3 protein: CASSGVRSETQYF; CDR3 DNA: TGTGCCAGCAGCGGGGTTCGGTCGGAGACCCAGTACTTC
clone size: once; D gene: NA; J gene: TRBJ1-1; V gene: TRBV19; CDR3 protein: CASKEEGNTEAFF; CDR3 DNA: TGTGCCAGTAAAGAGGAGGGAAACACTGAAGCTTTCTTT
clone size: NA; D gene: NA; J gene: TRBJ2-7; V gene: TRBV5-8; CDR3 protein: CASSLAVAGFSYEQYF; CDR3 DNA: TGTGCCAGCAGCTTGGCCGTGGCAGGCTTCTCCTACGAGCAGTACTTC
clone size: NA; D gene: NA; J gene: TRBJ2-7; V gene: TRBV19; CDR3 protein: CASSHGYEQYF; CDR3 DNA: TGTGCCAGTAGTCACGGCTACGAGCAGTACTTC
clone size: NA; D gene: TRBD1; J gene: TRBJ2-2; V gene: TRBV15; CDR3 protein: CATSRTGELPGELFF; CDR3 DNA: TGTGCCACCAGCAGAACAGGGGAGTTGCCCGGGGAGCTGTTTTTT
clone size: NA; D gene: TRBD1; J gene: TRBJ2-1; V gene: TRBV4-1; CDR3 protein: CASSKAEAGGQFF; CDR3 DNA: TGCGCCAGCAGCAAAGCCGAAGCAGGGGGGCAGTTCTTC
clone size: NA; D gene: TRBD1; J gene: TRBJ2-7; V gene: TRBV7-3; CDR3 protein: CATYDRGSSYEQYF; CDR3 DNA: TGTGCCACCTATGACAGGGGATCCTCCTACGAGCAGTACTTC
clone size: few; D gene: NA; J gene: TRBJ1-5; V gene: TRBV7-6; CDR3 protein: CASSRGGPNQPQHF; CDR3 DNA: TGTGCCAGCAGCCGAGGGGGACCCAATCAGCCCCAGCATTTT
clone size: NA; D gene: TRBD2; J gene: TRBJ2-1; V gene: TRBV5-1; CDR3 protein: CASSTGGLAVNNEQFF; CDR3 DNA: TGCGCCAGCAGCACCGGAGGACTAGCGGTGAACAATGAGCAGTTCTTC
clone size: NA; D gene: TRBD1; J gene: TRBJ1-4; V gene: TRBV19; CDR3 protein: CASSGGQGKLFF; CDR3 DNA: TGTGCCAGTAGTGGAGGACAGGGAAAACTGTTTTTT
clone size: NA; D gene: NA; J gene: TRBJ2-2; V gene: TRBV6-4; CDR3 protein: CASSAGNTGELFF; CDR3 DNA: TGTGCCAGCAGCGCGGGGAACACCGGGGAGCTGTTTTTT
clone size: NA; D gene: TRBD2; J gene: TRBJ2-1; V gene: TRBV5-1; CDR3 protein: CASSFRGSIGLHYNEQFF; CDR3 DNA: TGCGCCAGCAGCTTCCGCGGGAGTATAGGGCTACACTACAATGAGCAGTTCTTC
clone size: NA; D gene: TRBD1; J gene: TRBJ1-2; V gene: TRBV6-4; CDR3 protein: CASSEPGQGASGYTF; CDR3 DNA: TGTGCCAGCAGTGAGCCGGGCCAGGGGGCGTCGGGCTACACCTTC
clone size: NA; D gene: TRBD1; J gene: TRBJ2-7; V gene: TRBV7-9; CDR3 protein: CSSSPDREEQYF; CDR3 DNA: TGTTCCAGCAGCCCCGACAGGGAAGAGCAGTACTTC
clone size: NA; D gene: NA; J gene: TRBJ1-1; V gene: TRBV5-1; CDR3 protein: CASRSRGNTEAFF; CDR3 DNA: TGCGCCAGCAGGTCAAGGGGGAACACTGAAGCTTTCTTT
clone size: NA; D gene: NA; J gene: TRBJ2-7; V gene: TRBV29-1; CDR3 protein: CSVERYSSYEQYF; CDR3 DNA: TGCAGCGTTGAAAGATATAGCTCCTACGAGCAGTACTTC
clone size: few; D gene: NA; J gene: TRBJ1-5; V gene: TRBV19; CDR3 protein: CASSKGVDQPQHF; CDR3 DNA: TGTGCCAGTAGTAAGGGGGTAGATCAGCCCCAGCATTTT
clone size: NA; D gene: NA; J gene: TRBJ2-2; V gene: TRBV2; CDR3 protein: CASSEPSGSRGTGELFF; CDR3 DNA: TGTGCCAGCAGTGAGCCGAGCGGGTCCCGGGGGACCGGGGAGCTGTTTTTT
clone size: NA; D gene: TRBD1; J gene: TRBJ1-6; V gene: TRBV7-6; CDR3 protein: CASSSQQGGNSPLHF; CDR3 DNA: TGTGCCAGCAGCTCACAACAAGGGGGCAATTCACCCCTCCACTTT
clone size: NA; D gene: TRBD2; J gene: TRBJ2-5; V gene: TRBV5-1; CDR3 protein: CASSHPRLLAGVGWTQYF; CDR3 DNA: TGCGCCAGCAGCCACCCCCGACTACTAGCGGGGGTGGGGTGGACCCAGTACTTC
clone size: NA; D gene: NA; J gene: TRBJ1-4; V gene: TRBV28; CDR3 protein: CASSAPPQGREKLFF; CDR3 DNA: TGTGCCAGCAGTGCTCCGCCACAGGGCCGGGAAAAACTGTTTTTT
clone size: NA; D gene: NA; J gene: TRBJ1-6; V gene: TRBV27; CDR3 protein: CASSLGGNSPLHF; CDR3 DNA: TGTGCCAGCAGTTTGGGGGGAAATTCACCCCTCCACTTT
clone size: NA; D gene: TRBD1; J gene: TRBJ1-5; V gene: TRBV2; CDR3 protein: CASSEIQGARNQPQHF; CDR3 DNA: TGTGCCAGCAGTGAGATACAGGGGGCGCGCAATCAGCCCCAGCATTTT
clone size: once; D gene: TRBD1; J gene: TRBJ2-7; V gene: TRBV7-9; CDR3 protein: CASSWTGGLLSYEQYF; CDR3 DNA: TGTGCCAGCAGTTGGACAGGGGGCCTCCTTTCCTACGAGCAGTACTTC
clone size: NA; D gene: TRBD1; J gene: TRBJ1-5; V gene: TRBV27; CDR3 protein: CASSPGQGFSQPQHF; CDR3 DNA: TGTGCCAGCAGCCCGGGACAGGGGTTCAGTCAGCCCCAGCATTTT
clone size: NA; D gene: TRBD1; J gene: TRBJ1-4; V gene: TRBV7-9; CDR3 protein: CASSAQTGGREKLFF; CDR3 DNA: TGTGCCAGCAGCGCCCAGACAGGGGGGCGTGAAAAACTGTTTTTT
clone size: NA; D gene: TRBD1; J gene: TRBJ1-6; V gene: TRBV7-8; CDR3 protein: CASSKDRDAYNSPLHF; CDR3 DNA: TGTGCCAGCAGCAAAGACAGGGACGCCTATAATTCACCCCTCCACTTT
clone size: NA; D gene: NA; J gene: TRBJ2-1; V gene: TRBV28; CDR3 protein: CASVGLREFF; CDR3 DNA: TGTGCCAGTGTGGGACTTAGGGAGTTCTTC
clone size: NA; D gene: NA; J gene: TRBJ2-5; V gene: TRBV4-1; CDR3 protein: CASSQQGTLKETQYF; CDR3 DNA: TGCGCCAGCAGCCAACAGGGAACGCTTAAAGAGACCCAGTACTTC
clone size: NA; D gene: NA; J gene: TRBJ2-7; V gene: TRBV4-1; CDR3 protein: CASSQEAWAPNYEQYF; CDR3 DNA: TGCGCCAGCAGCCAAGAGGCGTGGGCACCGAACTACGAGCAGTACTTC